The 31 T cell receptor beta chains in this list originate from one sample, sequenced in a study of blood T cell repertoires in COVID-19. TCRdb's table, derived via immunoSEQ multiplex PCR, lists solely in-frame clones and lacks some. Found here are under 200,000 clones, roughly 84% of them singletons; the top ten hold 9.8%. Source material: peripheral blood. Receptors were obtained from a woman aged 80 or over with acute or convalescent COVID-19.

The gene calls are TRBV2 and TRBJ1-6; 10 bases agree with TRBD1. The germline gives CDR1 SNHLY, CDR2 FYNNEI. V gave up 6 bases and J gave up 8 bases; unmatched junction bases: 4. This CDR3 has 14 amino acids. The CDR3 sequence: CASSRDRGYSPLHF. Here the CDR3 DNA reads TGTGCCAGCAGCCGGGACAGGGGTTATTCACCCCTCCACTTT.

The DNA of the CDR3 is TGTGCCAGCAGCTCCTCCGGGACAGATAATTCACCCCTCCACTTT. Its translation: CASSSSGTDNSPLHF. V gene TRBV7-3 combines with J gene TRBJ1-6, with TRBD1 matching 7 bases. CDR1 SGHTA and CDR2 FQGTGA come from the germline V gene. J lost 5 bases, V lost 4 bases, and 5 bases had no gene match. This CDR3 has 15 residues.

Only a few counts were recorded for this clone. The chain combines TRBV6-5 with TRBJ1-6, with TRBD1 identical over 7 bases. Germline V gives CDR1 MNHEY, CDR2 SVGAGI. The trim removed 6 bases at V and 4 bases at J, leaving 6 bases unmatched. The CDR3 loop spans 15 amino acids. The CDR3 coding sequence is TGTGCCAGCAGGACCCGGGACAGTTATAATTCACCCCTCCACTTT. This gives the protein CASRTRDSYNSPLHF.

CDR3 sequence: CATSRDTTGVNEKLFF. The CDR3 DNA sequence: TGTGCCACCAGCAGGGATACGACAGGGGTTAATGAAAAACTGTTTTTT. This rearrangement joins TRBV15 to TRBJ1-4; TRBD1 matches 8 bases. Germline lookup yields CDR1 LNHNV and CDR2 YYDKDF (reference sequence). There are 16 residues in the CDR3. The J segment lost 4 bases and the V segment lost 3 bases, leaving 7 bases of the junction unmatched.

The rearrangement joins TRBV19 to TRBJ2-3, with 9 nucleotides matching TRBD2. V lost 5 bases, J lost 5 bases, and 8 bases stayed unmatched. This CDR3 region has 15 residues. Germline V gene sequence: CDR1 LNHDA, CDR2 SQIVND (reference sequence). The CDR3 loop reads CASSEAGGGGDTQYF. CDR3 DNA: TGTGCCAGTAGTGAAGCGGGGGGCGGTGGAGATACGCAGTATTTT. Based on the CDR3 plus reference TRBV19 and TRBJ2-3, the full variable domain is DGGITQSPKYLFRKEGQNVTLSCEQNLNHDAMYWYRQDPGQGLRLIYYSQIVNDFQKGDIAEGYSVSREKKESFPLTVTSAQKNPTAFYLCASSEAGGGGDTQYFGPGTRLTVL.

On this clone: This sample includes further DNA sequences coding for the same CDR3. The chain couples TRBV5-1 to TRBJ2-3; a weak D match, TRBD1 (5 bases). The CDR3 totals 14 residues. The V end lost 4 bases, the J end lost 0 bases, and 9 bases lay between the germline ends. Looked up from germline, CDR1 is SGHRS and CDR2 is YFSETQ. DNA of the CDR3: TGCGCCAGCAGCCTCGGACAAAGCACAGATACGCAGTATTTT. The encoded protein is CASSLGQSTDTQYF.

The genes are TRBV10-3 and TRBJ1-3; D unresolved. Deletions cut 5 bases from V and 2 bases from J, with 4 bases between. Germline V gene lookup returns CDR1 ENHRY and CDR2 SYGVKD. The CDR3 spans 12 residues. CDR3 sequence: CAISPTGNTIYF. The CDR3 region has the DNA TGTGCCATCAGTCCTACTGGAAACACCATATATTTT.

This clone has a handful of counts. V is TRBV12-5 and J is TRBJ2-1, with D tentatively TRBD2 (6 bases). Germline V gene sequence: CDR1 LGHNT, CDR2 FRNRAP. CDR3 size: 16 residues. V was shortened by 1 base and J by 7 bases, with 17 bases between the two germline ends. The CDR3 coding sequence is TGTGCTAGTGGTTTGGCACCATCGGGGCGGGAAAATGAGCAGTTCTTC. It translates to CASGLAPSGRENEQFF.

The rearrangement joins TRBV11-2 to TRBJ2-5; 9 bases line up with TRBD1. Germline V gene lookup returns CDR1 SGHAT and CDR2 FQNNGV. The CDR3 extends over 15 amino acids. The V segment lost 3 bases and the J segment 4 bases; nucleotides outside the gene matches: 6. CDR3 DNA sequence: TGTGCCAGCAGCTTCAACAGGGGGCCCGGAGAGACCCAGTACTTC. Its protein is CASSFNRGPGETQYF. Combining the CDR3 with reference TRBV11-2 and TRBJ2-5 gives the whole variable domain EAGVAQSPRYKIIEKRQSVAFWCNPISGHATLYWYQQILGQGPKLLIQFQNNGVVDDSQLPKDRFSAERLKGVDSTLKIQPAKLEDSAVYLCASSFNRGPGETQYFGPGTRLLVL.

The rearrangement uses TRBV7-2 and TRBJ2-2; TRBD2 matches 9 bases. The germline gives CDR1 SGHTA, CDR2 FQGNSA. V lost 1 base, J lost 6 bases, and 6 bases stayed unmatched. The CDR3 extends over 16 amino acids. CDR3 nucleotide sequence: TGTGCCAGCAGCTTAGGCGGCGGGAGGGCCCCCGGGGAGCTGTTTTTT. Encoded protein: CASSLGGGRAPGELFF. Drawing the rest from reference TRBV7-2 and TRBJ2-2, the complete variable domain is GAGVSQSPSNKVTEKGKDVELRCDPISGHTALYWYRQSLGQGLEFLIYFQGNSAPDKSGLPSDRFSAERTGGSVSTLTIQRTQQEDSAVYLCASSLGGGRAPGELFFGEGSRLTVL.

The table lists this clone with a count of one. The V and J genes are TRBV5-1 and TRBJ1-3, with D perhaps matching TRBD1 (6 bases). Germline lookup yields CDR1 SGHRS and CDR2 YFSETQ. The ends were cut back, 0 bases at V and 3 bases at J, with 13 bases in the middle. The CDR3 runs to 16 residues. CDR3 protein: CASSLGTGLGGNTIYF. DNA for the CDR3: TGCGCCAGCAGCTTGGGAACAGGGTTAGGTGGAAACACCATATATTTT. The full variable domain, with the rest looked up from reference TRBV5-1 and TRBJ1-3, is KAGVTQTPRYLIKTRGQQVTLSCSPISGHRSVSWYQQTPGQGLQFLFEYFSETQRNKGNFPGRFSGRQFSNSRSEMNVSTLELGDSALYLCASSLGTGLGGNTIYFGEGSWLTVV.

The DNA of the CDR3 is TGTGCCAGTAGTCCCAGGGTTCAGCCCCAGCATTTT. Translating it yields CASSPRVQPQHF. The genes are TRBV19 and TRBJ1-5; TRBD1 is a possible D gene (5 bases). The CDR3 spans 12 residues. V shed 5 bases and J shed 6 bases, with 8 bases lying between them. Germline V gene data show CDR1 as LNHDA and CDR2 as SQIVND (reference sequence).

This chain links TRBV29-1 with TRBJ1-1; D is unresolved. Germline CDR1 is SQVTM and CDR2 is ANQGSEA. V was clipped by 7 bases and J by 0 bases, with 12 bases between them. The CDR3 has 13 amino acids. The CDR3 here is CSASRGLNTEAFF. The CDR3 nucleotides read TGCAGCGCAAGCCGAGGTCTGAACACTGAAGCTTTCTTT.

The chain is built from TRBV19 and TRBJ2-3, with 7 bases that match TRBD1. V was pared by 3 bases and J by 2 bases, with 2 bases of the junction left unmatched. The CDR3 has 14 amino acids. Germline V CDR1 and CDR2: LNHDA, SQIVND (reference sequence). CDR3: CASSMGQYTDTQYF. CDR3 sequence (DNA): TGTGCCAGTAGTATGGGACAGTACACAGATACGCAGTATTTT.

The table lists this clone with a few counts. J is TRBJ2-2 and V is TRBV10-1; 8 nucleotides match TRBD1. V was pared by 4 bases and J by 7 bases, with 5 bases of the junction left unmatched. The CDR3 has 14 amino acids. The germline gives CDR1 WNHNN, CDR2 SYGVQD (reference sequence). Here the CDR3 DNA reads TGCGCCAGCAGTGTGGACAGGGCTCTCGGGGAGCTGTTTTTT. It translates to CASSVDRALGELFF.

The chain is built from TRBV3-1 (or the pseudogene TRBV3-2) and TRBJ2-7; unclear D gene. The CDR3 extends over 14 amino acids. V lost 0 bases and J lost 4, with 10 bases in between. Germline V gives CDR1 LGHDT, CDR2 YNNKEL (reference sequence). Here the CDR3 DNA reads TGTGCCAGCAGCCAAGATTTTCAGACTTACGAGCAGTACTTC. Translated: CASSQDFQTYEQYF.

The chain links TRBV24-1 to TRBJ1-3, with D possibly TRBD1 on 5 matching bases. Looked up from germline, CDR1 is KGHDR and CDR2 is SFDVKD. Trimming took 9 bases from V and 0 from J, leaving 11 bases between them. The CDR3 is 14 amino acids. Here the CDR3 DNA reads TGTGCCACCGAACAGGTTCCCTCTGGAAACACCATATATTTT. It codes for CATEQVPSGNTIYF.

The CDR3 reads CASSSHRTSPHEQFF. The CDR3 bases are TGTGCCAGCAGTTCACATCGGACTAGTCCCCATGAGCAGTTCTTC. The chain combines TRBV27 with TRBJ2-1; TRBD2 matches at 7 bases. V lost 4 bases and J lost 8; bases outside the gene matches: 11. The CDR3 runs to 15 residues. Per the germline V gene, CDR1 is MNHEY and CDR2 is SMNVEV (reference sequence).

The chain couples TRBV5-8 to TRBJ1-4, with a possible D match to TRBD1 (5 bases). CDR1 and CDR2 from the germline V gene are SGHTS and YDEGEE. This CDR3 has 17 amino acids. V lost 0 bases and J 0 bases, leaving 12 bases between the germline ends. The CDR3 sequence is CASSLARGSATNEKLFF. In DNA, the CDR3 is TGTGCCAGCAGCTTGGCCCGGGGGAGTGCAACTAATGAAAAACTGTTTTTT.

This chain uses TRBV27 with TRBJ2-5; 7 positions agree with TRBD2. V shed 3 bases and J 7 bases; nucleotides not matched to a gene: 8. CDR3 length equals 14 residues. Germline V lookup: CDR1 MNHEY, CDR2 SMNVEV (reference sequence). The CDR3 reads CASSFREGVGTQYF. CDR3 in DNA: TGTGCCAGCAGTTTCAGGGAGGGAGTGGGGACCCAGTACTTC.

The chain carries TRBV6-1 and TRBJ1-2; D perhaps matches TRBD1 (5 bases). Germline-derived CDR1 and CDR2 are MNHNS and SASEGT. The germline V and J ends were trimmed by 6 bases and 4 bases, with 15 bases remaining between them. The CDR3 runs 14 residues. This CDR3 is CASSQGRLRYGYTF. DNA of the CDR3: TGTGCCAGCAGCCAGGGAAGGCTGCGCTATGGCTACACCTTC.

The chain is built from TRBV18 and TRBJ2-1; a possible D gene is TRBD1 (5 bases). The CDR3 is made up of 13 amino acids. V was shortened by 3 bases and J by 9 bases, with 12 bases between the two germline ends. Per germline, CDR1 KGHSH and CDR2 LQKENI. CDR3 sequence reads: CASSPKGQGEQFF. The CDR3 DNA is TGTGCCAGCTCACCGAAGGGTCAGGGTGAGCAGTTCTTC.

This clone was counted once. The chain couples TRBV12-3 or TRBV12-4 to TRBJ1-2; 9 positions match TRBD1. The CDR3 runs 13 residues. After removal of 6 bases from V and 5 bases from J, the junction contained 4 bases not matched to a gene. As DNA, the CDR3 is TGTGCCAGCAGCCTGACAGGGGGATATGGCTACACCTTC. This sequence encodes CASSLTGGYGYTF.

CDR3 nucleotide sequence: TGCGCCAGCACCGAGCCGGGACTGAGGGACACCATATATTTT. Its translation: CASTEPGLRDTIYF. The V and J genes are TRBV5-1 and TRBJ1-3, with D possibly TRBD1 on 5 matching bases. Germline CDR1 is SGHRS and CDR2 is YFSETQ. The CDR3 is 14 amino acids. V was trimmed by 6 bases and J by 8 bases, leaving 18 bases between them.

The V and J genes are TRBV25-1 and TRBJ1-5; a possible D gene is TRBD1 (6 bases). Trimming took off 4 bases at V and 4 bases at J, with 11 bases between the two ends. CDR1 is MGHDK and CDR2 is SYGVNS in the germline V gene. The CDR3 has 14 amino acids. The CDR3 nucleotides read TGTGCCAGCAGTGCTAACAGGGTAAATCAGCCCCAGCATTTT. Amino acids: CASSANRVNQPQHF.

V is TRBV20-1 and J is TRBJ1-2; 7 bases fit TRBD1. Trimming removed 2 bases from V and 10 bases from J; junction bases left unmatched: 4. CDR1 and CDR2 (germline): DFQATT, SNEGSKA (reference sequence). This CDR3 contains 11 residues. CDR3 region: CSARLGGYYTF. CDR3 nucleotides: TGCAGTGCTAGATTAGGGGGCTACTACACCTTC.

The chain has TRBV15 and TRBJ2-7; 9 nucleotides line up with TRBD1. The ends lost 4 bases at V and 3 bases at J; junction bases unmatched: 16. Germline loops: CDR1 LNHNV, CDR2 YYDKDF (reference sequence). This CDR3 spans 18 amino acids. The CDR3 protein is CATSTRAVGQGTFYEQYF. The CDR3 region has the DNA TGTGCCACCAGCACCAGGGCGGTAGGACAGGGGACGTTCTACGAGCAGTACTTC.

This chain joins TRBV6-5 and TRBJ1-6, with a possible D match to TRBD1 (5 bases). The CDR3 extends over 14 amino acids. V was shortened by 6 bases and J by 7 bases, with 13 bases between the two germline ends. Germline CDR1 reads MNHEY; CDR2 reads SVGAGI. CDR3 nucleotides: TGTGCCAGCAGACGGGGGTTAGGGAATTCACCCCTCCACTTT. This sequence encodes CASRRGLGNSPLHF.

The V gene is TRBV7-9, the J gene TRBJ2-2, with D perhaps TRBD1 (5 bases). The V gene lost 4 bases and the J gene lost 8 bases, with 14 bases spanning the gap. The V gene's germline CDR1 is SEHNR and CDR2 FQNEAQ (reference sequence). The CDR3 spans 14 residues. CDR3: CASSSRGAGGELFF. In nucleotides, the CDR3 is TGTGCCAGCAGCTCTAGGGGCGCCGGGGGGGAGCTGTTTTTT.

The chain links TRBV5-1 to TRBJ1-2, with 8 bases identical to TRBD1. CDR1 and CDR2 (germline): SGHRS, YFSETQ. V lost 1 base, J lost 6 bases, and 11 bases stayed unmatched. The length of the CDR3 is 16 residues. CDR3 residues: CASSLTAGQGGDGYTF. For the CDR3, the DNA is TGCGCCAGCAGCTTGACTGCTGGACAGGGAGGCGATGGCTACACCTTC.

The genes are TRBV18 and TRBJ2-3; D is possibly TRBD2 (6 bases). CDR3 length: 16 amino acids. Germline V gene data show CDR1 as KGHSH and CDR2 as LQKENI. Trimming cost V 5 bases and J 5 bases, with 20 bases left between them. The CDR3 region is CASSLRGSGSIDTQYF. The DNA of the CDR3 is TGTGCCAGCTCATTACGGGGGAGCGGGTCCATAGATACGCAGTATTTT.